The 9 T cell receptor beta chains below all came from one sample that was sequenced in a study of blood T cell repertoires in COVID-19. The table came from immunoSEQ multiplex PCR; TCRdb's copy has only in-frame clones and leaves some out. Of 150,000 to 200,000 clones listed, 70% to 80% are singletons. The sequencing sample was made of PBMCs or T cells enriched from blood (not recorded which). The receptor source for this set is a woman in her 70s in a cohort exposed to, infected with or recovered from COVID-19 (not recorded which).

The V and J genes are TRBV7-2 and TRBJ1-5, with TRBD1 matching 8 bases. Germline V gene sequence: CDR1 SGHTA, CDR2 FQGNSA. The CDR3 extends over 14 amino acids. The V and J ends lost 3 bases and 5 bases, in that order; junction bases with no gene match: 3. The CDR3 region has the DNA TGTGCCAGCAGCTTGGGACAGGAGTATCAGCCCCAGCATTTT. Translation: CASSLGQEYQPQHF. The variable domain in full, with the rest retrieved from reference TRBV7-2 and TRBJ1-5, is GAGVSQSPSNKVTEKGKDVELRCDPISGHTALYWYRQSLGQGLEFLIYFQGNSAPDKSGLPSDRFSAERTGGSVSTLTIQRTQQEDSAVYLCASSLGQEYQPQHFGDGTRLSIL.

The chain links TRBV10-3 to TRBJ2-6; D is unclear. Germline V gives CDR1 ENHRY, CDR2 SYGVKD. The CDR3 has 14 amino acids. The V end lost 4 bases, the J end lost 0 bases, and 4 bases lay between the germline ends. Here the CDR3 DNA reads TGTGCCATCAGTGCAGACTCTGGGGCCAACGTCCTGACTTTC. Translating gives CAISADSGANVLTF.

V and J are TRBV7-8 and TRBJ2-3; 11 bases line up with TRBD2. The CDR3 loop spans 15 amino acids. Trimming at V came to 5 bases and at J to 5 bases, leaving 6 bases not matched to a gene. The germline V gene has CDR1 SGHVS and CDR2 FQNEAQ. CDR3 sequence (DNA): TGTGCCAGCAGCGGGCCCGGGACTAGCGGAGATACGCAGTATTTT. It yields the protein CASSGPGTSGDTQYF.

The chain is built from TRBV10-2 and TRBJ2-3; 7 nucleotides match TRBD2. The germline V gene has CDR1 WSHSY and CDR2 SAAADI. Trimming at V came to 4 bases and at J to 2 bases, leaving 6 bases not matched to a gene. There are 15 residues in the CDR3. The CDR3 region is CASSGDYLYTDTQYF. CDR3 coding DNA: TGCGCCAGCAGTGGGGACTACCTTTACACAGATACGCAGTATTTT.

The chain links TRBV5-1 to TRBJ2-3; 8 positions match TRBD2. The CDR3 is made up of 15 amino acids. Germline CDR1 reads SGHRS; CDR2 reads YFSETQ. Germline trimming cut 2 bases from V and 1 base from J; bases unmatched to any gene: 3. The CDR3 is CASSFGGDGTDTQYF. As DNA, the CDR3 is TGCGCCAGCAGCTTCGGGGGGGATGGCACAGATACGCAGTATTTT. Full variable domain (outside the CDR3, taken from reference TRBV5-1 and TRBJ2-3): KAGVTQTPRYLIKTRGQQVTLSCSPISGHRSVSWYQQTPGQGLQFLFEYFSETQRNKGNFPGRFSGRQFSNSRSEMNVSTLELGDSALYLCASSFGGDGTDTQYFGPGTRLTVL.

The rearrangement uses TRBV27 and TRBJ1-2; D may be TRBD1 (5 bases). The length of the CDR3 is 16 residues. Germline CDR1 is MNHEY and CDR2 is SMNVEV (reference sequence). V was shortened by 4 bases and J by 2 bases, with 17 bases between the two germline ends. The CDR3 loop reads CASSSFFRTLNYGYTF. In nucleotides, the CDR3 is TGTGCCAGCAGTTCATTTTTCCGGACACTCAACTATGGCTACACCTTC.

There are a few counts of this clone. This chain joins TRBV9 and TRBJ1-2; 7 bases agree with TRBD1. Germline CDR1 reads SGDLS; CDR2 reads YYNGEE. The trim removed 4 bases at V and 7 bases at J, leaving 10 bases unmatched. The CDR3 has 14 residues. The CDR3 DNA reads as TGTGCCAGCAGCACACAGACAGGGCAGACTGGCTACACCTTC. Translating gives CASSTQTGQTGYTF. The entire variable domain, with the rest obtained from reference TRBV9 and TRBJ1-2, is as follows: DSGVTQTPKHLITATGQRVTLRCSPRSGDLSVYWYQQSLDQGLQFLIQYYNGEERAKGNILERFSAQQFPDLHSELNLSSLELGDSALYFCASSTQTGQTGYTFGSGTRLTVV.

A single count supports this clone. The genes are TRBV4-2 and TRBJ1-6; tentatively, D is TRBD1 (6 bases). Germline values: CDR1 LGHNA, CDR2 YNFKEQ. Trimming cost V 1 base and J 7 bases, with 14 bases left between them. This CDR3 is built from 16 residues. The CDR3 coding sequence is TGTGCCAGCAGCCAAGTAGGCGGGGGCGGGAATTCACCCCTCCACTTT. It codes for CASSQVGGGGNSPLHF.

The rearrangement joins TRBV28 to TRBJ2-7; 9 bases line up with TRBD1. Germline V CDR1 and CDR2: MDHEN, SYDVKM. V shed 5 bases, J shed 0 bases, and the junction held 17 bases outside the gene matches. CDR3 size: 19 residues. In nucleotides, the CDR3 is TGTGCCAGCAGTGGTACCGGGACAGGGATAATATATGACTCCTACGAGCAGTACTTC. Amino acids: CASSGTGTGIIYDSYEQYF.